Listed here are 21 T cell receptor beta chains from one sample, sequenced in a study of blood T cells in healthy people across ages (dated by TCRdb to the mid-2010s). To prepare the library, 5' RACE was applied. The sequencing machine was an Illumina HiSeq 2500. A second roughly 6 to 11 cycle PCR used a sample-barcoded 5' primer and a J-beta primer mix. Clones were called with MiXCR by TCRdb after fastp trimmed the public reads at Q25, and only in-frame beta chains were retained. Each CDR3 protein gets just one entry, which takes the most common genes and DNA from the rows behind it. The sample includes some 900,000 distinct CDR3 sequences, with 29% observed a single time. The ten largest account for around 16% of the sample. The sample comprised blood. These receptor sequences come from a woman older than 75 in good health.

This clonotype was seen many times. The chain uses TRBV2 and TRBJ2-7; 9 positions match TRBD1. Trimming at V came to 6 bases and at J to 2 bases, leaving 2 bases not matched to a gene. CDR1 and CDR2 (germline): SNHLY, FYNNEI. The CDR3 spans 13 residues. This chain's CDR3 is CASSGQGTYEQYF. The DNA for the CDR3 is TGTGCCAGCAGCGGACAGGGGACCTACGAGCAGTACTTC.

This clonotype has at least ten counts. The V call is TRBV12-3 or TRBV12-4, the J call TRBJ1-2; D remains ambiguous. Between the trimmed V and J ends, which lost 6 bases and 5 bases, there was a span of 13 bases. This CDR3 spans 13 amino acids. CDR3 amino acids: CASRFSESYGYTF. Here the CDR3 DNA reads TGTGCCAGCAGGTTCTCGGAGAGTTATGGCTACACCTTC.

With regard to this clonotype: It may be a read error: a sequence one base away is much more abundant. V usage is TRBV6-2 or TRBV6-3 and J usage is TRBJ2-5; 12 nucleotides agree with TRBD2. CDR1 and CDR2 from the germline V gene are MNHEY and SVGEGT. The CDR3 runs 15 residues. V was pared by 6 bases and J by 11 bases, with 13 bases of the junction left unmatched. The CDR3 reads CASRDWTSGANEQYF. In DNA, the CDR3 is TGTGCCAGCAGGGACTGGACTAGCGGGGCTAATGAGCAGTACTTC.

In this sample, this clonotype turned up many times. The chain uses TRBV5-1 and TRBJ2-1; D possibly corresponds to TRBD1 (6 bases). This CDR3 region has 14 residues. Germline-derived CDR1 and CDR2 are SGHRS and YFSETQ. With 2 bases removed from V and 10 bases from J, the gap between germline ends came to 16 bases. The CDR3 DNA is TGCGCCAGCAGCTTACCCACTAACAGGGCCGAGCAGTTCTTC. Encoded protein: CASSLPTNRAEQFF.

The chain joins TRBV7-3 to TRBJ2-5; tentatively, D is TRBD2 (5 bases). Trimming removed 5 bases at V and 3 bases at J, with 16 bases between. From germline, CDR1 is SGHTA and CDR2 FQGTGA. This CDR3 is 15 amino acids long. The CDR3 sequence is CASSAGRGLEETQYF. CDR3 nucleotide sequence: TGTGCCAGCAGCGCCGGCCGGGGTCTAGAAGAGACCCAGTACTTC.

The V and J genes are TRBV20-1 and TRBJ1-1; D is ambiguous. Per the germline V gene, CDR1 is DFQATT and CDR2 is SNEGSKA (reference sequence). There are 13 residues in the CDR3. Trimming left V 5 bases short and J 4 bases short, with 14 bases between. In nucleotides, the CDR3 is TGCAGTGCTGGCCAGGCATACGGCACTGAAGCTTTCTTT. Encoded protein: CSAGQAYGTEAFF.

With respect to this clonotype: A read error may explain this, as a much larger clone is one base away. This chain uses TRBV18 with TRBJ2-4; 12 nucleotides line up with TRBD2. The J call is doubtful: the DNA matches TRBJ2-5 better. This CDR3 comprises 17 residues. Germline V gives CDR1 KGHSH, CDR2 LQKENI. CDR3 protein: CASSPATSGGSQETQYF. CDR3 DNA: TGTGCCAGCTCACCTGCGACTAGCGGGGGCTCCCAAGAGACCCAGTACTTC.

This clonotype was counted at least ten times. The chain uses TRBV2 and TRBJ1-2; no firm D call. V shed 5 bases and J shed 10 bases, with 11 bases lying between them. The length of the CDR3 is 11 residues. Germline V CDR1 and CDR2: SNHLY, FYNNEI. The CDR3 region is CASSLRVAYTF. In nucleotides, the CDR3 is TGTGCCAGCAGTCTAAGGGTGGCCTACACCTTC.

A note on this clonotype: A much larger clone lies a single base off, so this may be a read error. The V call is TRBV12-3 or TRBV12-4, the J call TRBJ2-5, with D unresolved. The J call may be mistaken, given a closer DNA end match to TRBJ2-7. This CDR3 region has 15 residues. For the CDR3, the DNA is TGTGCCGGCAGACGCCAGCTCGGACCGACCTACGAGCAGTACTTC. Translating it yields CAGRRQLGPTYEQYF.

As concerns this clonotype: Relative to the germline gene, one junction end is altered; a read error may explain this. The gene calls are TRBV20-1 and TRBJ2-3; possible D gene TRBD2, 5 bases. CDR1 and CDR2 (germline): DFQATT, SNEGSKA (reference sequence). The CDR3 consists of 13 residues. The CDR3 nucleotides read TGCAGTACTAGAGATGGTAGCACAGATACGCAGTATTTT. It encodes CSTRDGSTDTQYF.

This clonotype was seen at least ten times. The chain is built from TRBV7-2 and TRBJ2-2; unclear D gene. Germline CDR1 and CDR2: SGHTA and FQGNSA. The CDR3 extends over 13 amino acids. Between the trimmed V and J ends, which lost 5 bases and 0 bases, there was a span of 4 bases. The CDR3 sequence is CASSTANTGELFF. Written as DNA, the CDR3 is TGTGCCAGCAGCACAGCGAACACCGGGGAGCTGTTTTTT.

Points on this clonotype: A much larger clone differs from this one at a single base, so this may be a read error. This chain uses TRBV6-2 or TRBV6-3 with TRBJ1-5; 9 bases are a match to TRBD1. The V segment lost 2 bases and the J segment 4 bases; nucleotides outside the gene matches: 6. Germline CDR1 and CDR2: MNHEY and SVGEGT. The CDR3 totals 16 residues. The CDR3 region is CASSYDRGGTNQPQHF. The CDR3 coding sequence is TGTGCCAGCAGTTACGACAGGGGGGGCACAAATCAGCCCCAGCATTTT.

This clonotype was seen once. This sequence joins TRBV6-5 and TRBJ2-4; D is ambiguous. Trimming took off 5 bases at V and 13 bases at J, with 21 bases between the two ends. Germline-derived CDR1 and CDR2 are MNHEY and SVGAGI. This CDR3 is 14 amino acids long. The CDR3 loop reads CASSSLGSYNEQYF. In nucleotides, the CDR3 is TGTGCCAGCAGTAGCTTAGGCTCCTACAATGAGCAGTACTTC.

This clonotype has just a few counts. The V call is TRBV18, the J call TRBJ2-5, with 14 bases lining up with TRBD2. Trimming took 6 bases from V and 4 from J; bases not matched to a gene: 13. Germline V gene data show CDR1 as KGHSH and CDR2 as LQKENI. The CDR3 covers 18 residues. The CDR3 sequence is CASSYGLAGGRTGETQYF. CDR3 nucleotide sequence: TGTGCCAGCTCTTATGGACTAGCGGGGGGCCGGACGGGAGAGACCCAGTACTTC.

This clonotype was counted at least ten times. The V and J genes are TRBV28 and TRBJ2-7; 11 bases are shared with TRBD1. The CDR3 sequence is 18 residues long. The ends lost 5 bases at V and 0 bases at J; junction bases unmatched: 12. Germline CDR1 and CDR2: MDHEN and SYDVKM. The CDR3 DNA reads TGTGCCAGCAGTCCGGACAGGGGGCCTCGAATCCTCTCCTACGAGCAGTACTTC. It is translated as CASSPDRGPRILSYEQYF. Using reference TRBV28 and TRBJ2-7 for the parts outside the CDR3, the full variable domain is DVKVTQSSRYLVKRTGEKVFLECVQDMDHENMFWYRQDPGLGLRLIYFSYDVKMKEKGDIPEGYSVSREKKERFSLILESASTNQTSMYLCASSPDRGPRILSYEQYFGPGTRLTVT.

This clonotype was recorded many times. The chain uses TRBV7-2 and TRBJ2-7; 7 nucleotides agree with TRBD1. The CDR3 is 15 residues long. The V and J ends lost 5 bases and 3 bases, in that order; junction bases with no gene match: 10. The germline gives CDR1 SGHTA, CDR2 FQGNSA. The CDR3 region has the DNA TGTGCCAGCAGCCATACAGGGGCCGTGGGCTACGAGCAGTACTTC. It translates to CASSHTGAVGYEQYF.

V is TRBV19 and J is TRBJ2-1; 8 positions match TRBD1. The ends lost 5 bases at V and 3 bases at J; junction bases unmatched: 9. Germline V gene sequence: CDR1 LNHDA, CDR2 SQIVND (reference sequence). The CDR3 sequence is 16 residues long. The CDR3 protein is CASSGSQGGLYNEQFF. CDR3 in DNA: TGTGCCAGTAGTGGGTCACAGGGGGGCCTCTACAATGAGCAGTTCTTC. Filled out from reference TRBV19 and TRBJ2-1, the complete variable domain reads DGGITQSPKYLFRKEGQNVTLSCEQNLNHDAMYWYRQDPGQGLRLIYYSQIVNDFQKGDIAEGYSVSREKKESFPLTVTSAQKNPTAFYLCASSGSQGGLYNEQFFGPGTRLTVL.

This clonotype was counted many times. The V gene is TRBV5-5, the J gene TRBJ2-5; D perhaps matches TRBD1 (6 bases). The germline CDR1 and CDR2 sequences are SGHKS and YYEKEE (reference sequence). CDR3 length: 14 amino acids. The germline V and J ends were trimmed by 4 bases and 1 base, with 11 bases remaining between them. Here the CDR3 reads CASSREDSQETQYF. The CDR3 DNA is TGTGCCAGCAGCCGAGAGGACAGCCAAGAGACCCAGTACTTC.

This clonotype was picked up many times. The V and J genes are TRBV6-2 or TRBV6-3 and TRBJ2-5; TRBD1 agrees at 8 bases. The V segment lost 11 bases and the J segment 4 bases; nucleotides outside the gene matches: 3. This CDR3 has 11 residues. Germline values: CDR1 MNHEY, CDR2 SVGEGT. The CDR3 is CAVGQGETQYF. CDR3 coding DNA: TGTGCCGTCGGACAGGGAGAGACCCAGTACTTC.

The rearrangement links TRBV27 to TRBJ1-2; TRBD1 aligns across 8 bases. V trimming: 6 bases; J trimming: 5 bases; junction bases outside the gene matches: 8. The CDR3 length is 14 residues. CDR1 is MNHEY and CDR2 is SMNVEV in the germline V gene (reference sequence). CDR3 nucleotides: TGTGCCAGCAGCCGAGACAGGGGCCTTTATGGCTACACCTTC. It encodes CASSRDRGLYGYTF.

The table lists this clonotype with a few counts. This sequence may be a read error, since a much larger clone differs from it by one base. The chain links TRBV18 to TRBJ2-5; TRBD2 matches 8 bases. The ends lost 3 bases at V and 7 bases at J; junction bases unmatched: 22. Germline CDR1 KGHSH, CDR2 LQKENI. CDR3 length: 19 residues. The DNA of the CDR3 is TGTGCCAGCTCACCTCCGGGGGTAGCGGGACCTTCAACTGGGGGGACCCAGTACTTC. It codes for CASSPPGVAGPSTGGTQYF.